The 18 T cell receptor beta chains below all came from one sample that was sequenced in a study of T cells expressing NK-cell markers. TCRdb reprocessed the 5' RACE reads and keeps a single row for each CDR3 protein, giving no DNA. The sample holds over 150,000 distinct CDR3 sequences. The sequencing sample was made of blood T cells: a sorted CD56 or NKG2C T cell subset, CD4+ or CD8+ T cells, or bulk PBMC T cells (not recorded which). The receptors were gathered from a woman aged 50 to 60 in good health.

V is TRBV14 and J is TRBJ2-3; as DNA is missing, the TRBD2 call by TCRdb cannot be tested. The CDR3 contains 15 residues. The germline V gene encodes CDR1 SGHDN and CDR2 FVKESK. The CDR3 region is CASSLGTAVPDTQYF.

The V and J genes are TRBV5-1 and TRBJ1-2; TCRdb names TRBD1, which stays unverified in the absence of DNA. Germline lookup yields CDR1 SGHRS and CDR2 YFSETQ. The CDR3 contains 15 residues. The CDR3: CASSLAADRGPGYTF.

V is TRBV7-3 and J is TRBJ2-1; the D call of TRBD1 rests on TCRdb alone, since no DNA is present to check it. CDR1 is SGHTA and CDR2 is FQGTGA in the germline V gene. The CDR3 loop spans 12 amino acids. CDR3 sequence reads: CASSLVRGVQFF.

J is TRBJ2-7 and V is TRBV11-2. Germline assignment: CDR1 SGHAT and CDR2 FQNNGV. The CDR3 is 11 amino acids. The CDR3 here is CASSLNYEQYF.

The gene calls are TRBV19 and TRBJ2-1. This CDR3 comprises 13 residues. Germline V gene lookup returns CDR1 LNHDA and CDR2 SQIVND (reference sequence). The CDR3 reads CASNMGGYNEQFF. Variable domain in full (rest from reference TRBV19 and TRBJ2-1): DGGITQSPKYLFRKEGQNVTLSCEQNLNHDAMYWYRQDPGQGLRLIYYSQIVNDFQKGDIAEGYSVSREKKESFPLTVTSAQKNPTAFYLCASNMGGYNEQFFGPGTRLTVL.

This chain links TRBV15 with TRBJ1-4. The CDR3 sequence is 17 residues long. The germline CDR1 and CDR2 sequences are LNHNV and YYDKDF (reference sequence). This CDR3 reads CATSRDATASTNEKLFF.

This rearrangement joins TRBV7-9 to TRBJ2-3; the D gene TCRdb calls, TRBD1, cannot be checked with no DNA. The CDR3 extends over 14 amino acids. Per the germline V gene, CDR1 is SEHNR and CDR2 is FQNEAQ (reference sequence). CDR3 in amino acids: CASSLVGLTDTQYF.

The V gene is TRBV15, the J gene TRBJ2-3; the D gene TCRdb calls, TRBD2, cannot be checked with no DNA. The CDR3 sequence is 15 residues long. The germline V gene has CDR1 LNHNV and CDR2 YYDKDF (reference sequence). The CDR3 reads CATSREREITDTQYF. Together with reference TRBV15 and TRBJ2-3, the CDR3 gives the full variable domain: DAMVIQNPRYQVTQFGKPVTLSCSQTLNHNVMYWYQQKSSQAPKLLFHYYDKDFNNEADTPDNFQSRRPNTSFCFLDIRSPGLGDTAMYLCATSREREITDTQYFGPGTRLTVL.

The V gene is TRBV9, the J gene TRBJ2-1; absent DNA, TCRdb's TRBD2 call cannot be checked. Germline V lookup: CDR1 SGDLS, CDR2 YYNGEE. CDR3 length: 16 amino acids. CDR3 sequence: CASSPSSGRAFNEQFF.

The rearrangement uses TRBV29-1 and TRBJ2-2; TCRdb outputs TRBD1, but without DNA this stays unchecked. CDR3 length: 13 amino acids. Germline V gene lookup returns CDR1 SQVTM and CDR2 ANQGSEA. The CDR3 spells CSVGRVDTGELFF.

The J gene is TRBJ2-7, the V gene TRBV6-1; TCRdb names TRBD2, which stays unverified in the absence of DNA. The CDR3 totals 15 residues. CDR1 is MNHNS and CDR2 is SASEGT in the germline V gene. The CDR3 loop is CASSELSGRLDEQYF.

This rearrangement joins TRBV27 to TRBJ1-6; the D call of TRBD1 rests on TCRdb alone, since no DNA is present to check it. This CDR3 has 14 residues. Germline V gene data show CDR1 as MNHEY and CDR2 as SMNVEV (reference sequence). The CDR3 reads CASNGHSYNSPLHF.

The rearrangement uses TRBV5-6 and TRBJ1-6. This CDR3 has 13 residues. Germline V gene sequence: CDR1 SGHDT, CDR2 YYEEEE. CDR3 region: CASSWGWNSPLHF.

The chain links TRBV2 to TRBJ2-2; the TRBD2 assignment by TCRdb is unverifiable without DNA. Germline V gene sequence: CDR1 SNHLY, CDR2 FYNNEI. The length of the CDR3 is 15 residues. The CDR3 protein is CASSGVGAVTGELFF.

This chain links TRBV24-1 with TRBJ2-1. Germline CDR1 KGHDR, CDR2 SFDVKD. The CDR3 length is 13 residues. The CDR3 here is CATSDLAFHEQFF.

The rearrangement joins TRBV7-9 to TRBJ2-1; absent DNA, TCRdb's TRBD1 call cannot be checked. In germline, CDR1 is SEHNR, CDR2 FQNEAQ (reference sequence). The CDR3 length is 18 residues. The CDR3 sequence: CASSSPTGEPSYYNEQFF.

The CDR3 spells CASSVGTSWQETQYF. This chain links TRBV9 with TRBJ2-5; the TCRdb D gene call, TRBD2, has no DNA to confirm it. This CDR3 is 15 amino acids long. Germline CDR1 and CDR2: SGDLS and YYNGEE.

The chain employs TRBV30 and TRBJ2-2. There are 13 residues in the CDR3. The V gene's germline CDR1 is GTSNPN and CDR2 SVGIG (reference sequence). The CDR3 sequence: CAWSLGTSGELFF. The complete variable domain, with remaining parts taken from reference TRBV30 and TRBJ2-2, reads SQTIHQWPATLVQPVGSPLSLECTVEGTSNPNLYWYRQAAGRGLQLLFYSVGIGQISSEVPQNLSASRPQDRQFILSSKKLLLSDSGFYLCAWSLGTSGELFFGEGSRLTVL.